This T cell receptor (beta chain) came from a study of blood T cell repertoires in COVID-19 (dated by TCRdb to about 2020). Background for the entire study: Samples covering the acute and convalescent phases of COVID-19 were provided by collaborators in the United States, Italy and Spain. The prospective study material was composed of cDNA or gDNA derived from T cells, B-cell-depleted T cells, or PBMCs. Subjects who had been exposed to COVID-19, were actively infected with it, or had recovered from it provided the deeply sampled blood TCRbeta repertoires that made up the dataset. The repertoires were released in a freely available public database intended as a resource for research on the immune response to SARS-CoV-2. Samples were obtained from the ongoing ImmuneRACE study (first 160 participants) and from about 1,300 subjects provided by 6 global collaborators. The sample metadata nearly always contained a de-identified subject ID, COVID-19 status, age in years and sex. Where available, HLA class I and class II types were obtained from metadata supplied by the sample provider rather than from assay-based typing. General conclusions and limits of the study: The amount of clinical and demographic metadata varied by source and participant and was provided uncurated.

Each collaborating institution followed its own protocols to collect whole blood in K2EDTA tubes. For TCRbeta analysis, collaborators shipped samples in one of three forms: frozen whole blood, isolated PBMCs, or DNA extracted from either of those sample types. CDR1 and CDR2, per the germline V gene, are MNHEY and SVGAGI. V drops 6 bases and J drops 10 bases, leaving 19 bases in between. The CDR3 sequence holds 15 residues, the cysteine and phenylalanine included. Of all the DNA, just the CDR3 is kept, 45 bases in frame from base 1. TCRbeta CDR3 regions were amplified from genomic DNA by means of the immunoSEQ Assay, a bias-controlled multiplex PCR. The study's own analysis went as follows. The number of nucleated cells in each sample was estimated from the amplification of reference gene primers within the assay. To quantify the absolute abundance of each unique TCRbeta CDR3 rearrangement, sequence reads were collapsed and filtered. For each sample, productive Simpson clonality was calculated as the square root of Simpson's diversity index across productive rearrangements. TCRdb's version of the immuneACCESS table is confined to in-frame rearrangements and falls short of the full clone set. An unresolved V gene accounts for under half of the shortfall where checked; the remainder is of unknown origin. V and J calls and clone size are given by that table; D and trimming were obtained from the DNA. This sample lists about 14,000 clones; about 80% were detected once. Of the sample, roughly a tenth falls within the top ten clones.

As to this clone: Its specific antigen is unknown. No base quality information exists; no much larger clone differs at one position.

Source material: peripheral blood. The rearrangement joined TRBV6-5 to TRBJ1-6, with a weak D call of TRBD1 (5 bases match). The clonotype comes from a man aged 65 to 79 with acute or convalescent COVID-19. The nucleotide sequence reads TGTGCCAGCAGGGAGCCTTCAGGGAATCAATCACCCCTCCACTTT. This gives the protein CASREPSGNQSPLHF.